Given below is one T cell receptor beta chain in context. Its cognate antigen is unknown. CDR1 is SGHVS and CDR2 is FQNEAQ in the germline V gene. V was shortened by 1 base and J by 4 bases, with 14 bases between the two germline ends. CDR3 length: 15 amino acids. This sample is part of a study of cytomegalovirus exposure and HLA in healthy donors. Study findings and constraints: According to a later analysis, most TCR beta chains associated with CMV appeared HLA-restricted.

Primers for the PCR totalled 60 Vbeta and 13 Jbeta. Assay: immunoSEQ multiplex PCR; the TCRdb copy retains only in-frame clones and omits some. The sample table sets out 200,000 to 250,000 clones. The sample consisted of PBMCs. The sequence came from a girl aged 2 to 9 in good health and CMV-seropositive. The chain joins TRBV7-8 to TRBJ2-7, with D tentatively TRBD1 (6 bases). CDR3 bases: TGTGCCAGCAGCTTAGGTCAGGTGGGGGCGTACGAGCAGTACTTC. This codes for CASSLGQVGAYEQYF.